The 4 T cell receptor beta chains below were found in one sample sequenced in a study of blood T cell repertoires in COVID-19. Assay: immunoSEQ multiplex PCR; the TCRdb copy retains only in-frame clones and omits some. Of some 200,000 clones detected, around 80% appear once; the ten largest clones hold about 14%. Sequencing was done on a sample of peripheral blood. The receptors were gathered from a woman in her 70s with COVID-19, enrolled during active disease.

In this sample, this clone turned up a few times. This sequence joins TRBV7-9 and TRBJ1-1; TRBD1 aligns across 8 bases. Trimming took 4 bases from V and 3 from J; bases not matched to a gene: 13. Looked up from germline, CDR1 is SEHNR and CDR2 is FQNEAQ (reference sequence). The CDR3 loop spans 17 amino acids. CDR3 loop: CASSCADGDRKDTEAFF. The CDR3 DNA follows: TGTGCCAGCAGCTGCGCGGATGGGGACAGGAAAGACACTGAAGCTTTCTTT.

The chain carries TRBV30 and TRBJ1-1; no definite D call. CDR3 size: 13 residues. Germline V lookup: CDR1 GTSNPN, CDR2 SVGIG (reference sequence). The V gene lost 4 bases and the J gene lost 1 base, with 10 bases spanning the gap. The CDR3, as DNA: TGTGCCTGGATAGTATTAGCGAACACTGAAGCTTTCTTT. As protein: CAWIVLANTEAFF.

The CDR3 is CAWKSTRGGNTIYF. Written as DNA, the CDR3 is TGTGCCTGGAAGTCTACGCGCGGGGGAAACACCATATATTTT. The gene calls are TRBV30 and TRBJ1-3; D gene unclear. Germline V gives CDR1 GTSNPN, CDR2 SVGIG (reference sequence). Trimming cost V 4 bases and J 4 bases, with 14 bases left between them. This CDR3 is 14 amino acids long.

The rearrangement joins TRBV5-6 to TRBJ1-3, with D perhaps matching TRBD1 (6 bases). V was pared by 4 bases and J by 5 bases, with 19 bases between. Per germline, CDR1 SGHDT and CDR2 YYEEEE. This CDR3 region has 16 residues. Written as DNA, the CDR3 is TGTGCCAGCAGCCCCGGTCGACAGGCCATTAGAAACACCATATATTTT. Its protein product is CASSPGRQAIRNTIYF.